This TCR beta chain was identified in a study of blood T cell repertoires in COVID-19 (dated by TCRdb to the early 2020s). General notes on the study: Samples from collaborators originated in the United States, Italy and Spain and spanned both the acute and convalescent phases of COVID-19. The prospective study material was composed of cDNA or gDNA derived from T cells, B-cell-depleted T cells, or PBMCs. Subjects who had been exposed to COVID-19, were actively infected with it, or had recovered from it provided the deeply sampled blood TCRbeta repertoires that made up the dataset. The repertoires were made available in a free public database intended to serve as a resource for research on the immune response to SARS-CoV-2. The samples were drawn from two sources: the first 160 participants of the ongoing ImmuneRACE study, and about 1,300 subjects contributed by 6 global collaborators. Nearly every sample came with metadata listing a de-identified subject ID, COVID-19 status, age in years and sex. Where HLA class I and class II types were available, the types were taken from metadata supplied by the sample provider, not from assay-based typing.

Whole blood was collected in K2EDTA tubes by collaborating institutions according to the institutions' own protocols. For TCRbeta analysis, collaborator samples were shipped as frozen whole blood, as isolated PBMCs, or as DNA extracted from either sample type. Trimming costs V 6 bases and J 5 bases, and their ends lie 11 bases apart. The CDR3 numbers 13 residues from cysteine through phenylalanine. Solely the CDR3 DNA is kept, with 39 bases framed from the first base. The CDR1 and CDR2 encoded by the germline V gene are MNHEY and SVGEGT. TCRbeta CDR3 regions were amplified from genomic DNA by means of the immunoSEQ Assay, a bias-controlled multiplex PCR. The published analysis was carried out like this. The number of nucleated cells in each sample was estimated from the amplification of reference gene primers within the assay. Sequence reads were collapsed and filtered to measure the absolute abundance of every unique TCRbeta CDR3 rearrangement. For each sample, productive Simpson clonality was calculated as the square root of Simpson's diversity index across productive rearrangements. In TCRdb, the immuneACCESS table is reduced to in-frame sequences with V and J assigned. These tables do not hold every clone; where another copy was compared, an unresolved V gene accounts for under half, and the others remain unexplained. V and J calls and clone size are those listed in that table; D and trimming were worked out from the DNA. The sample table lists fewer than 60,000 clones, more than 80% of them with a count of one. Less than 6.5% of the sample belongs to the ten largest clones.

Paper-wide results and their limitations: The amount of clinical and demographic metadata varied by source and participant and was provided uncurated.

This clone appeared a few times. What this receptor recognizes is not known. Base qualities are not provided; no much larger clone lies one nucleotide away. This receptor was obtained from a man aged 55 to 70 with acute or convalescent COVID-19. The sample consisted of peripheral blood. The chain is made from TRBV6-2 or TRBV6-3 and TRBJ1-5; a tentative D call is TRBD1 (6 bases match). CDR3 protein: CASSSTGYQPQHF. The base sequence is TGTGCCAGCAGCTCTACAGGGTATCAGCCCCAGCATTTT.